In its sample, the clone carrying this T cell receptor beta chain was seen a few times. This sample is drawn from a study of blood T cell repertoires in COVID-19. Background on the study: The United States, Italy and Spain were the sources of the acute and convalescent COVID-19 samples.

The CDR3 has 18 amino acids. V lost 5 bases to trimming and J lost 3 bases; unmatched junction nucleotides: 17. CDR1 is SGHTA and CDR2 is FQGNSA in the germline V gene. Per the authors' pipeline: Counts of nucleated cells, estimated from reference gene primer amplification, were obtained. Libraries were prepared by immunoSEQ multiplex PCR; TCRdb keeps only in-frame clonotypes and omits some of them. V, J and clone size are those of that table, while D and trimming were read from the DNA. The sample contains 45,000 to 50,000 clones, over 80% of which appear only once. This clonotype was sampled from a man older than 75 in a cohort sampled during active COVID-19. What was sequenced was peripheral blood. The V and J genes are TRBV7-2 and TRBJ2-7; TRBD1 matches 9 bases. The CDR3 bases are TGTGCCAGCAGCACGGGACAGGGTGGGGACAGGGCAAACTACGAGCAGTACTTC. Its translation: CASSTGQGGDRANYEQYF.